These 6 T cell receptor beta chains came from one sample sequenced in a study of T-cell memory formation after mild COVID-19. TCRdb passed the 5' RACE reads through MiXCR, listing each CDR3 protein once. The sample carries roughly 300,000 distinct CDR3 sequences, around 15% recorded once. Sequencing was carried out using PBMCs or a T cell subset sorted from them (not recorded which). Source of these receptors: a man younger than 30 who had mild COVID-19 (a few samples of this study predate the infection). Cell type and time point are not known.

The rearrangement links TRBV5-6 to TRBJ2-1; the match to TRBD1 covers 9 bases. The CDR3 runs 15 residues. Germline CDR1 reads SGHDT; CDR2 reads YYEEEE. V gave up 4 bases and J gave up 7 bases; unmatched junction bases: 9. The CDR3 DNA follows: TGTGCCAGCAGCACGTATGGACAGGGGAGGAATGAGCAGTTCTTC. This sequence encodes CASSTYGQGRNEQFF.

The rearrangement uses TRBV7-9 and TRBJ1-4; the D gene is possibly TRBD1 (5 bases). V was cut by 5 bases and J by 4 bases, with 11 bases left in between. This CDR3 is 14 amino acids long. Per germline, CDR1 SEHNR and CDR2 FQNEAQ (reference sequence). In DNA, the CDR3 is TGTGCCAGCAGCCCTCGGGACGGTAATGAAAAACTGTTTTTT. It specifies CASSPRDGNEKLFF.

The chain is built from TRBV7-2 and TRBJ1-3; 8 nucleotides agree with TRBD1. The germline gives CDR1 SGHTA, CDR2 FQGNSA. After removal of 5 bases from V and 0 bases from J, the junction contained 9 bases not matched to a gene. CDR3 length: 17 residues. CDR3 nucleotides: TGTGCCAGCAGCCGAGGTACAGGGGGAGACTCTGGAAACACCATATATTTT. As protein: CASSRGTGGDSGNTIYF.

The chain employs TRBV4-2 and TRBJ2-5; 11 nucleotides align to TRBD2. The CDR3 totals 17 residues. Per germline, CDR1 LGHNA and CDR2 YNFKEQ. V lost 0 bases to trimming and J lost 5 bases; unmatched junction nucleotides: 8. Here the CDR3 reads CASSQEAASGGKETQYF. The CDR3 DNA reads TGTGCCAGCAGCCAAGAGGCGGCTAGCGGGGGGAAGGAGACCCAGTACTTC.

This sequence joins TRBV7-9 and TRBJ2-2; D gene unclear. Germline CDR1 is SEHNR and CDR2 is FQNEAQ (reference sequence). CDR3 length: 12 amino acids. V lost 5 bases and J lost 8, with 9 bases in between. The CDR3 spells CASSPLGGELFF. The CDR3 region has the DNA TGTGCCAGCAGCCCCTTAGGAGGGGAGCTGTTTTTT.

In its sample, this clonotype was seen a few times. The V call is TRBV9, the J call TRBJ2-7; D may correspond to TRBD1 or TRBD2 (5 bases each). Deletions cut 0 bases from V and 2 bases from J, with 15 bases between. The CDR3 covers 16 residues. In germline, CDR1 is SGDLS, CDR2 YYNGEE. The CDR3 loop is CASSVAGTLVPYEQYF. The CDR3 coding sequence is TGTGCCAGCAGCGTAGCCGGGACGCTGGTCCCCTACGAGCAGTACTTC.